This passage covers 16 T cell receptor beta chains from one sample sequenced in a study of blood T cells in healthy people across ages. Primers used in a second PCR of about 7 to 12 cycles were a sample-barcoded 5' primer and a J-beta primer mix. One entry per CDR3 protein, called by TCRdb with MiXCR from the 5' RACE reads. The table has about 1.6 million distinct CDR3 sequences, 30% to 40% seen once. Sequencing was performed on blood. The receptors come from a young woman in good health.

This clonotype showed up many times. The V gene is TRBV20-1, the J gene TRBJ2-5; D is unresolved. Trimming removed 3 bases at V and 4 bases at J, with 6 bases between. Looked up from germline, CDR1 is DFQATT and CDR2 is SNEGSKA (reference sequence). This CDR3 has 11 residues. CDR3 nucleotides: TGCAGTGCTAGGAGAGGAGAGACCCAGTACTTC. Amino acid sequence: CSARRGETQYF.

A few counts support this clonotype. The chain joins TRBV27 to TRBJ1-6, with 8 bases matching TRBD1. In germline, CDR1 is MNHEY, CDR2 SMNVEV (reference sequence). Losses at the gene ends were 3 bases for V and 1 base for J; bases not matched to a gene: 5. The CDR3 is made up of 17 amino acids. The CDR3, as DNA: TGTGCCAGCAGTTTTAGCAGGGGGCAATCCTATAATTCACCCCTCCACTTT. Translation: CASSFSRGQSYNSPLHF.

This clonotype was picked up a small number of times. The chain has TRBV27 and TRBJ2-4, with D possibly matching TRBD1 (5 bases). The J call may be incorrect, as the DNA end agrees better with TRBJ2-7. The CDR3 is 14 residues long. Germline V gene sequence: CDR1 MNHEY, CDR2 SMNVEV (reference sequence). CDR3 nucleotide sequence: TGTGCCAGCAGTTTGGACCGACAGACCTACGAGCAGTACTTC. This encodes CASSLDRQTYEQYF.

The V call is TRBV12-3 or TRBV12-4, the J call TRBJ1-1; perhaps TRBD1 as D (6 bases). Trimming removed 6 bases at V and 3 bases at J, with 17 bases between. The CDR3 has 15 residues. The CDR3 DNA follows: TGTGCCAGCAGCCCGTGGCCGAGGGGGGACACTGAAGCTTTCTTT. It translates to CASSPWPRGDTEAFF.

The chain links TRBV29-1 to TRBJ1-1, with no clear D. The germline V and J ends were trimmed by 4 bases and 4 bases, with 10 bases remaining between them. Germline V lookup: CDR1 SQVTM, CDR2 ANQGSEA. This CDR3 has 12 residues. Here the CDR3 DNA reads TGCAGCGTTGGGGCTTCGGGCACTGAAGCTTTCTTT. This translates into CSVGASGTEAFF. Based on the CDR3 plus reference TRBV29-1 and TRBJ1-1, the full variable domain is SAVISQKPSRDICQRGTSLTIQCQVDSQVTMMFWYRQQPGQSLTLIATANQGSEATYESGFVIDKFPISRPNLTFSTLTVSNMSPEDSSIYLCSVGASGTEAFFGQGTRLTVV.

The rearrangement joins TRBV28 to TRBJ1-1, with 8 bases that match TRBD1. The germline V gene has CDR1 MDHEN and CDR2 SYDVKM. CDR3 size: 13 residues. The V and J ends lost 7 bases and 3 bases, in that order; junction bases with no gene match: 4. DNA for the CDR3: TGTGCCAGCACCCTGACAGGGGACACTGAAGCTTTCTTT. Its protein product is CASTLTGDTEAFF. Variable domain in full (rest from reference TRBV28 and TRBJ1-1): DVKVTQSSRYLVKRTGEKVFLECVQDMDHENMFWYRQDPGLGLRLIYFSYDVKMKEKGDIPEGYSVSREKKERFSLILESASTNQTSMYLCASTLTGDTEAFFGQGTRLTVV.

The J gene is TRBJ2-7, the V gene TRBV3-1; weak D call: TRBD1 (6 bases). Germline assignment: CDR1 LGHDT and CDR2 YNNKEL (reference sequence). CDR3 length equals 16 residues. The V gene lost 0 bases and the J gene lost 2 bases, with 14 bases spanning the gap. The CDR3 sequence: CASSQDSRAGAYEQYF. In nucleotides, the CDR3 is TGTGCCAGCAGCCAAGATAGCAGGGCAGGGGCCTACGAGCAGTACTTC.

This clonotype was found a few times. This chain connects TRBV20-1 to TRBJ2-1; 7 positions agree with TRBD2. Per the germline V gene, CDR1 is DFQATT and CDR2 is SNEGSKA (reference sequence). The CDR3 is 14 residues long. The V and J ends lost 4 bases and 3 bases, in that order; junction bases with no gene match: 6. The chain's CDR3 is CSAIREAYYNEQFF. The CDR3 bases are TGCAGTGCTATTCGGGAGGCCTACTACAATGAGCAGTTCTTC.

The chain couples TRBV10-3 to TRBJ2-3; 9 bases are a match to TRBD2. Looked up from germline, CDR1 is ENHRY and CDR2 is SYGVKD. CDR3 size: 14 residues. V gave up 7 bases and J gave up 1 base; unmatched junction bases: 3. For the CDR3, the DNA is TGTGCCATCACCCAGCGGGGGGGCACAGATACGCAGTATTTT. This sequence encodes CAITQRGGTDTQYF.

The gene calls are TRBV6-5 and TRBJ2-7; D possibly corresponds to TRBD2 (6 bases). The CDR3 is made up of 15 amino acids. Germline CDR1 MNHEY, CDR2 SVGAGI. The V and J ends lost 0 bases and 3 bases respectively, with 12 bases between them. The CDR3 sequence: CASSYSEGGDYEQYF. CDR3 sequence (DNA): TGTGCCAGCAGTTACTCTGAGGGAGGTGACTACGAGCAGTACTTC.

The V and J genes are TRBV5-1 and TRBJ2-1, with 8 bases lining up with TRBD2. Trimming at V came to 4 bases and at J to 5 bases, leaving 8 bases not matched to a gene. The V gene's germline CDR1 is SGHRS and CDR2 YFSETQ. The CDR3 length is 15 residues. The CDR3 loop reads CASSVRTSRDNEQFF. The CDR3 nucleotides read TGCGCCAGCAGCGTGCGGACTAGCCGGGACAATGAGCAGTTCTTC.

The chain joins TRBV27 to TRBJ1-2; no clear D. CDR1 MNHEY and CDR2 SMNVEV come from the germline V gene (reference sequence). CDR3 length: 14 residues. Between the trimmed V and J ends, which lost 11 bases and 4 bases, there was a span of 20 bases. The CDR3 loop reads CASSPPGIGYGYTF. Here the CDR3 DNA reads TGTGCCTCCAGCCCACCCGGGATCGGCTATGGCTACACCTTC.

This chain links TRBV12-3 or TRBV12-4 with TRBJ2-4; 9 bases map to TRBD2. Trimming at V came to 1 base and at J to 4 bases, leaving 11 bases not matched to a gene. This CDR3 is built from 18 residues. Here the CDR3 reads CASSLVRLQREAKNIQYF. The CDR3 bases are TGTGCCAGCAGTTTAGTACGACTCCAGCGGGAGGCTAAAAACATTCAGTACTTC.

The CDR3 here is CASSLGVGVPGETQYF. The CDR3 nucleotides are TGTGCCAGCAGCTTGGGGGTGGGGGTGCCCGGGGAGACCCAGTACTTC. V and J are TRBV5-4 and TRBJ2-5, with D tentatively TRBD1 or TRBD2 (5 bases each). Germline V gene lookup returns CDR1 SGHNT and CDR2 YYREEE (reference sequence). The CDR3 is 16 amino acids. V lost 0 bases and J 5 bases, leaving 17 bases between the germline ends.

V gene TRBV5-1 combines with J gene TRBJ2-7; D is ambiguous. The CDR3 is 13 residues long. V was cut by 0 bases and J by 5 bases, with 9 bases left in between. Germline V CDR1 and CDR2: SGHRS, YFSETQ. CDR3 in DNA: TGCGCCAGCAGCTTGGTGCCCGTGGACGAGCAGTACTTC. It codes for CASSLVPVDEQYF.

CDR3 sequence reads: CASGQRVYGYTF. The DNA of the CDR3 is TGTGCCAGCGGACAGAGAGTCTATGGCTACACCTTC. The V and J genes are TRBV6-1 and TRBJ1-2, with a tentative D call TRBD1 (6 bases). Trimming stripped 8 bases from V and 4 bases from J, with 11 bases between. The CDR3 is made up of 12 amino acids. Germline V gene sequence: CDR1 MNHNS, CDR2 SASEGT.